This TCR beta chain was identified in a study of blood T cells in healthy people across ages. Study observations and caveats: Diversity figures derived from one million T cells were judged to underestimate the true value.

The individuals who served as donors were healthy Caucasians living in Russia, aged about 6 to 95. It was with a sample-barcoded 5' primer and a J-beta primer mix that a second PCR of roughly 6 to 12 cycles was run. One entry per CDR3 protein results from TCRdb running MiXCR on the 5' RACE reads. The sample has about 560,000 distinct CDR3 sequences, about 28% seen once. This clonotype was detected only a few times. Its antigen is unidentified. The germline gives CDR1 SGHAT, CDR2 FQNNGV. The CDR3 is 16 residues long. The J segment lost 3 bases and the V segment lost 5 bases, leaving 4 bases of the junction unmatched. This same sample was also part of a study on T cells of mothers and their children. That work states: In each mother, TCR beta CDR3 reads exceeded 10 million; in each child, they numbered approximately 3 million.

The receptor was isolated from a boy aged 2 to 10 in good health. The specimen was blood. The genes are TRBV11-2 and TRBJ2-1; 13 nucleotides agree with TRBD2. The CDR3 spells CASSQTSGGYYNEQFF. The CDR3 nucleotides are TGTGCCAGCAGCCAGACTAGCGGGGGGTACTACAATGAGCAGTTCTTC. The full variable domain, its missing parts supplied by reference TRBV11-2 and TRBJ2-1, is EAGVAQSPRYKIIEKRQSVAFWCNPISGHATLYWYQQILGQGPKLLIQFQNNGVVDDSQLPKDRFSAERLKGVDSTLKIQPAKLEDSAVYLCASSQTSGGYYNEQFFGPGTRLTVL.